The 15 T cell receptor beta chains given below trace back to one sample, sequenced in a study of beta chain features in type 1 diabetes (dated by TCRdb to the late 2010s). The library was built by means of the immunoSEQ multiplex PCR assay. The entire amount of isolated RNA was reverse transcribed using the High Capacity cDNA Reverse Transcription Kit, so the sequenced TCRB transcripts were expressed ones. Here the immuneACCESS table is served through TCRdb, limited to in-frame sequences with V and J called. Missing clones are a known gap in these copies; in checked studies unresolved V genes cover under half, and the rest lacks a known reason. Here the sample has under 450,000 clones; 14% occur a single time. The biggest ten clones account for roughly 0.035% of the sample. The sample comprised naive CD4+ T cells from blood. Explained via the paper, the cell subset or site label denotes: true naive CD4+ T cells. These receptors were obtained from a man in his thirties or forties in good health.

This sequence joins TRBV18 and TRBJ2-3; D may be TRBD2 (6 bases). The CDR3 is 16 amino acids. V was shortened by 6 bases and J by 5 bases, with 21 bases between the two germline ends. The germline V gene encodes CDR1 KGHSH and CDR2 LQKENI. The CDR3 coding sequence is TGTGCCAGCTCTCATACTAGCCCGGGGATGGGAGATACGCAGTATTTT. This encodes CASSHTSPGMGDTQYF.

The rearrangement joins TRBV2 to TRBJ1-1, with no clear D. This CDR3 has 11 residues. The V and J ends lost 7 bases and 4 bases respectively, with 7 bases between them. CDR1 and CDR2 from the germline V gene are SNHLY and FYNNEI. In nucleotides, the CDR3 is TGTGCCAGCAACACTCTCACTGAAGCTTTCTTT. It is translated as CASNTLTEAFF.

This sequence joins TRBV7-9 and TRBJ1-2; 8 bases are a match to TRBD1. The CDR3 is made up of 15 amino acids. With 5 bases clipped from V and 4 bases from J, the junction kept 9 bases outside the gene matches. The germline CDR1 and CDR2 sequences are SEHNR and FQNEAQ (reference sequence). The CDR3 sequence is CASSQTGEGIYGYTF. The DNA of the CDR3 is TGTGCCAGCAGCCAGACAGGGGAAGGTATCTATGGCTACACCTTC.

This clone turned up a few times. V gene TRBV21-1 combines with J gene TRBJ2-7. TRBV21-1 is tagged as a pseudogene. This CDR3 has 18 amino acids. As DNA, the CDR3 is TGTGCCAGCAGCAAGAATTCGATCTGCAAGGACCGGTACGGAGAGCAGTACTTC. Its translation: CASSKNSICKDRYGEQYF.

The CDR3 loop reads CASSVGSSRTTDTQYF. Here the CDR3 DNA reads TGTGCCAGCAGCGTAGGGTCTTCTAGGACCACAGATACGCAGTATTTT. The chain is built from TRBV9 and TRBJ2-3; D is unclear. Germline V lookup: CDR1 SGDLS, CDR2 YYNGEE. Trimming shortened V by 0 bases and J by 2 bases, and 13 bases separated the two germline ends. The CDR3 sequence is 16 residues long.

V is TRBV11-3 and J is TRBJ1-1, with TRBD1 matching 7 bases. From germline, CDR1 is SGHNT and CDR2 YENEEA. This CDR3 spans 12 amino acids. V lost 2 bases and J lost 6; bases outside the gene matches: 0. In DNA, the CDR3 is TGTGCCAGCAGCTTACAGGGGGCTGAAGCTTTCTTT. This encodes CASSLQGAEAFF.

This clone was seen a handful of times. CDR3 sequence reads: CASSVVRESGELFF. As DNA, the CDR3 is TGTGCCAGCAGCGTAGTGCGGGAGTCCGGGGAGCTGTTTTTT. The V call is TRBV9, the J call TRBJ2-2; 7 positions agree with TRBD2. The CDR3 contains 14 residues. Germline CDR1 reads SGDLS; CDR2 reads YYNGEE. The ends lost 0 bases at V and 6 bases at J; junction bases unmatched: 2. Full variable domain (rest looked up from reference TRBV9 and TRBJ2-2): DSGVTQTPKHLITATGQRVTLRCSPRSGDLSVYWYQQSLDQGLQFLIQYYNGEERAKGNILERFSAQQFPDLHSELNLSSLELGDSALYFCASSVVRESGELFFGEGSRLTVL.

This clone was observed a few times. The genes are TRBV13 and TRBJ2-2, with D possibly matching TRBD1 (6 bases). Germline CDR1 PRHDT, CDR2 FYEKMQ (reference sequence). The CDR3 totals 13 residues. Trimming pared 7 bases from V and 5 bases from J, leaving 11 bases between. CDR3: CASTVTGTGELFF. The CDR3 DNA reads TGTGCCAGCACCGTAACAGGGACCGGGGAGCTGTTTTTT.

The gene calls are TRBV2 and TRBJ2-1; D remains ambiguous. CDR1 SNHLY and CDR2 FYNNEI come from the germline V gene. CDR3 size: 14 residues. Trimming removed 7 bases at V and 4 bases at J, with 14 bases between. DNA for the CDR3: TGTGCCAGCACGGTATTCCCTACATACAATGAGCAGTTCTTC. Protein product: CASTVFPTYNEQFF.

The V and J genes are TRBV6-5 and TRBJ1-1; TRBD1 is a possible D gene (5 bases). V lost 8 bases, J lost 8 bases, and 12 bases lay in between. CDR3 length: 11 amino acids. CDR1 is MNHEY, CDR2 SVGAGI, per germline. The CDR3 DNA is TGTGCCAGCTTGCAGGGAACGGAAGCTTTCTTT. Translated, it gives CASLQGTEAFF.

This clone has a handful of counts. The chain couples TRBV7-2 to TRBJ1-6; D is possibly TRBD1 (5 bases). The CDR3 spans 14 residues. Germline loops: CDR1 SGHTA, CDR2 FQGNSA. V was trimmed by 6 bases and J by 7 bases, leaving 13 bases between them. The CDR3 loop is CASSSGTVNSPLHF. In DNA form, the CDR3 reads TGTGCCAGCAGTTCCGGGACTGTCAATTCACCCCTCCACTTT.

The J gene is TRBJ2-5, the V gene TRBV4-3; 9 positions match TRBD2. The CDR3 covers 16 residues. Germline V gene data show CDR1 as LGHNA and CDR2 as YSLEER. V was clipped by 3 bases and J by 4 bases; unmatched bases: 9. The CDR3 sequence is CASSQALAGWGETQYF. DNA for the CDR3: TGCGCCAGCAGCCAGGCCCTAGCGGGGTGGGGAGAGACCCAGTACTTC.

This clone was seen a few times. This same CDR3 is encoded by further DNA sequences in the sample. V is TRBV7-2 and J is TRBJ2-5; 11 nucleotides match TRBD2. V dropped 0 bases and J dropped 3; count of bases not matched to a gene: 0. CDR3 length equals 15 residues. Germline CDR1 SGHTA, CDR2 FQGNSA. CDR3 region: CASSLAGLAEETQYF. The DNA of the CDR3 is TGTGCCAGCAGCTTAGCGGGACTAGCGGAAGAGACCCAGTACTTC.

This clone has only a few counts. This CDR3 is CASSPPSNWSRLYEQYF. The CDR3 DNA reads TGTGCCAGCAGCCCGCCCTCGAATTGGTCCAGGCTGTACGAGCAGTACTTC. The rearrangement uses TRBV11-2 and TRBJ2-7, with D hard to call. Per germline, CDR1 SGHAT and CDR2 FQNNGV. The germline V and J ends were trimmed by 5 bases and 4 bases, with 24 bases remaining between them. The CDR3 contains 17 residues.

The table lists this clone with a few counts. V and J are TRBV10-3 and TRBJ2-1, with TRBD1 matching over 9 bases. With 6 bases clipped from V and 5 bases from J, the junction kept 2 bases outside the gene matches. Germline loops: CDR1 ENHRY, CDR2 SYGVKD. The CDR3 is 13 amino acids. The CDR3 is CAISRDRDNEQFF. DNA of the CDR3: TGTGCCATCAGCCGGGACAGGGACAATGAGCAGTTCTTC.